This TCR beta chain was identified during a study of post-analysis software for immune sequencing data. At the level of the study: Disease courses included relapsing-remitting, secondary progressive and progressive-relapsing multiple sclerosis. Study findings and constraints: Patients showed TRBV5-6, TRBV5-1 and TRBV20-1 among roughly 5 TRBV segments more frequent than in controls. Compared with controls, patients showed significantly lower normalized Chao1 diversity.

This clonotype was found a few times. No antigen is known for it. The CDR3 has 18 residues. The ends were cut back, 3 bases at V and 4 bases at J, with 24 bases in the middle. CDR1 is SEHNR and CDR2 is FQNEAQ in the germline V gene (reference sequence). TCR beta cDNA libraries had unique molecular identifiers. TCRdb used MiXCR to reprocess the PCR reads, holding one entry per CDR3 protein. The sample consists of more than 500,000 distinct CDR3 sequences, less than 40% of them appearing once. The clonotype comes from a girl aged 2-17 years with multiple sclerosis. This chain connects TRBV7-9 to TRBJ1-2; D may be TRBD1 (5 bases). Specimen: blood. CDR3 nucleotides: TGTGCCAGCAGCTTTATGTCCGGGGCCCAGCATCATTTCTATGGCTACACCTTC. It yields the protein CASSFMSGAQHHFYGYTF. The variable domain in full, with the rest retrieved from reference TRBV7-9 and TRBJ1-2, is DTGVSQNPRHKITKRGQNVTFRCDPISEHNRLYWYRQTLGQGPEFLTYFQNEAQLEKSRLLSDRFSAERPKGSFSTLEIQRTEQGDSAMYLCASSFMSGAQHHFYGYTFGSGTRLTVV.